This T cell receptor (beta chain) stems from a study of T cell responses to AZD1222 COVID-19 vaccine (dated by TCRdb to about 2021). Broadly, across the study: AZD1222 recipients given second doses at about 4 weeks or at about 12 weeks were pooled, since spike-specific TCR depth and breadth were not found to differ between the two schedules. TCR sequencing covered more than 230 trial participants: 207 given two doses of AZD1222 and 26 given two doses of MenACWY control vaccine. Trial participants were enrolled by age into 18-55, 56-69 and 70-plus year subgroups, with about 150, 28 and 57 TCR-sequenced participants respectively.

The paper as a whole reports these results and caveats: Reportedly, almost half of the unique spike-specific TCRs recognized epitopes lying outside the regions that are mutated in the B.1.351 and B.1.1.7 variants. Because no day 14 peak-response samples were available, the repertoires could be characterized only after the peak T cell response. Spike-specific TCR breadth and depth rose significantly after two AZD1222 doses compared with day 0 and with MenACWY recipients. Conclusions about previously exposed vaccinees are limited because only five to seven AZD1222 recipients were SARS-CoV-2 seropositive at baseline. Participants were mostly white British and included more females than males, and it was suggested by the authors that clonal diversity may have been underestimated. In the small 56-69-year group, the increase in depth fell short of significance, most likely because of low power. Vaccine-associated CD4 TCRs spanned the whole spike protein, with dominant responses in regions 160-218 and 743-854.

The CDR3 regions of human TCRbeta chains were subjected to immunosequencing. On the authors' methods: TCRs in the repertoires were matched against a reference library of SARS-CoV-2-specific TCRs that had been generated with the MIRA antigen-specificity platform. Breadth was defined as the fraction of unique TCRs that were SARS-CoV-2-associated. Depth was defined as the fraction of total T cells that were SARS-CoV-2-associated. Using the MIRA data, each spike-specific TCR was mapped to the spike region that the TCR reacts to and placed in a CD4 or CD8 class. Log10-transformed breadth and depth values were compared by one-way ANOVA with Sidak's multiple comparisons tests. Drawn from immuneACCESS, this table holds only the in-frame rearrangements with V and J called that TCRdb kept. Clones are partly lost; checked studies trace under half to an unresolved V gene and leave the rest unexplained. V and J calls and clone size follow that table, whereas D and trimming were derived from the DNA. The sample table lists around 170,000 clones, approximately 91% of them with a count of one. The ten largest account for roughly 0.99% of the sample.

The time point label for this specimen denotes: baseline before first vaccination. Vaccinee samples were obtained from the UK trials COV001 and COV002, which included a single-blind randomized controlled phase 2/3 trial of AZD1222 (ChAdOx1 nCoV-19) in healthy adults. Trial participant PBMC samples were collected at day 0 and day 28 after the second dose for TCRbeta chain sequencing. With regard to this clone: The antigen it binds to is not known. Qualities for individual bases were not recorded, and no much larger clone is one base off.

From its cysteine to its phenylalanine, the CDR3 spans 16 amino acids. Of all the DNA, just the CDR3 is kept, 48 bases in frame from base 1. The germline ends are 19 bases apart after V is trimmed by 0 bases and J by 8 bases. Looking up the germline V gene yields CDR1 KGHSH and CDR2 LQKENI. This sequence originates from an adult in good health. The sequenced sample was peripheral blood, obtained on day 0 of AZD1222 vaccination. The chain uses TRBV18 and TRBJ1-2, and TRBD1 may be the D gene, going by 6 matching bases. The DNA reads as follows: TGTGCCAGCTCACCACCTGCAGGGGCGGCTTTGGCCGGCTACACCTTC. The translation is CASSPPAGAALAGYTF.